This T cell receptor (beta chain) was profiled in a study of T cells in Graves' hyperthyroidism and ophthalmopathy. Amplification of TCR beta CDR3 regions used RNA as the template. A set of HTBI primers served as the primers for a first-round RT-PCR of the TCR CDR3. TCRdb itself ran the multiplex PCR reads through MiXCR, one entry per CDR3 protein. The profile shows hundreds of thousands of distinct CDR3 sequences, around 42% of them singletons. Germline lookup yields CDR1 SQVTM and CDR2 ANQGSEA. The CDR3 loop spans 14 amino acids. Unmatched junction bases numbered 11, after V lost 7 bases and J lost 5 bases.

This receptor was identified in a woman younger than 35 with Graves' hyperthyroidism. The chain has TRBV29-1 and TRBJ1-1; 9 nucleotides agree with TRBD1. The sequencing sample was made of peripheral blood or thyroid tissue (not recorded which). The CDR3 bases are TGCAGCGCCGCCCGGACAGGGGCGAGAACTGAAGCTTTCTTT. The encoded protein is CSAARTGARTEAFF.